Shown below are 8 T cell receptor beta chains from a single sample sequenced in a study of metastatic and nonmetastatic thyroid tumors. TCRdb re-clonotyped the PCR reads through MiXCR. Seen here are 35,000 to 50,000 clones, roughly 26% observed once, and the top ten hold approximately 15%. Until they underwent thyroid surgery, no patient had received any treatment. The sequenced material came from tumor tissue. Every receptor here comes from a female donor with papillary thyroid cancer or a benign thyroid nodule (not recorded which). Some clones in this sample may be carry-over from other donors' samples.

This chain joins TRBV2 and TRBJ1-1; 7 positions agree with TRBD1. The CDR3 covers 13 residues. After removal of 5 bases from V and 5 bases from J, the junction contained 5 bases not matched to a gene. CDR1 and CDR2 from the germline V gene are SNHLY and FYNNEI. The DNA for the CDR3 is TGTGCCAGCAGTACAGGGGTAGGGACTGAAGCTTTCTTT. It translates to CASSTGVGTEAFF.

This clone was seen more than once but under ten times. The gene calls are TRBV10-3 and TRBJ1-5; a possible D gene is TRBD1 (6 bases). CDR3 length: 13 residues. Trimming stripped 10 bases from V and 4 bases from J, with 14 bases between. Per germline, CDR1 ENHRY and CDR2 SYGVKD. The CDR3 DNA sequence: TGTGCCACGGTCTACAGGGAGAATCAGCCCCAGCATTTT. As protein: CATVYRENQPQHF.

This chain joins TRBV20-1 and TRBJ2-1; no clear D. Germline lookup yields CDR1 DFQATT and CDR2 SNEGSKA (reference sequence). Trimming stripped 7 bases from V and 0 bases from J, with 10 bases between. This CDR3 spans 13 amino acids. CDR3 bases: TGCAGTGTCGGGCAGTCCTCCTACAATGAGCAGTTCTTC. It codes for CSVGQSSYNEQFF.

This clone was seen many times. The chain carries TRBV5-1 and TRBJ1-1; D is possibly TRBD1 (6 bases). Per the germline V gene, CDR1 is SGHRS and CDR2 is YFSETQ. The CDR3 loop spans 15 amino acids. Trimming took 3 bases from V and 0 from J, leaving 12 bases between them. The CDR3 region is CASSSVQGMNTEAFF. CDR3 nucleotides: TGCGCCAGCAGCTCGGTACAGGGAATGAACACTGAAGCTTTCTTT.

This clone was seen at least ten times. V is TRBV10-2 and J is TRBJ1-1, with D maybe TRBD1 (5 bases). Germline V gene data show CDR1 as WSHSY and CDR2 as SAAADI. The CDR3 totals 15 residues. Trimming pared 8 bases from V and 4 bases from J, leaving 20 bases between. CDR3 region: CASRWTNGGGTEAFF. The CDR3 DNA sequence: TGCGCCAGCCGTTGGACAAACGGAGGAGGCACTGAAGCTTTCTTT.

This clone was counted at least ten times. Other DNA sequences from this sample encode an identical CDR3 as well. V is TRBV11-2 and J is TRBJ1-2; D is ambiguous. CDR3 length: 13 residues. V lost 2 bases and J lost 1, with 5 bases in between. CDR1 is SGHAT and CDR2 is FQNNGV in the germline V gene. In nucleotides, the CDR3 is TGTGCCAGCAGCTTACACGGTAACTATGGCTACACCTTC. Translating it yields CASSLHGNYGYTF.

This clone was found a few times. CDR3 DNA: TGTGCCAGCAGTGAAGAGGTTACAGGGCGGACCTACGAGCAGTACTTC. The encoded protein is CASSEEVTGRTYEQYF. The chain uses TRBV6-1 and TRBJ2-7; tentative D call: TRBD1 (6 bases). The ends were cut back, 1 base at V and 2 bases at J, with 15 bases in the middle. The CDR3 has 16 residues. Germline CDR1 and CDR2: MNHNS and SASEGT.

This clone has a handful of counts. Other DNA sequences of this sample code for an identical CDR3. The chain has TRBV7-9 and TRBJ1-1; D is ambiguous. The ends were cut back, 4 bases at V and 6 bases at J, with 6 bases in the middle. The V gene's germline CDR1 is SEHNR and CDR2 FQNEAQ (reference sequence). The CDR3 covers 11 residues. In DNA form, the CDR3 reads TGTGCCAGCAGCTCTAGCTCTGAAGCTTTCTTT. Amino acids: CASSSSSEAFF.